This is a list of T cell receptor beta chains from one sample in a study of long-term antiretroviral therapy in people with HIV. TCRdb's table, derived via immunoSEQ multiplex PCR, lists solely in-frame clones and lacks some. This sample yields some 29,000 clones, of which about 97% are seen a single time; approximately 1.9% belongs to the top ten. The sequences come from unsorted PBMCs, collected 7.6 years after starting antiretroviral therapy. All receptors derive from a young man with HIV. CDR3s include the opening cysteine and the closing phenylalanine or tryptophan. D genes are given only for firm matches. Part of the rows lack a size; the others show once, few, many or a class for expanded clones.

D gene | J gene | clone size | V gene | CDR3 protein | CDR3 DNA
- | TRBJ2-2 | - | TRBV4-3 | CASSQDQGEYTGELFF | TGCGCCAGCAGCCAAGATCAAGGGGAATACACCGGGGAGCTGTTTTTT
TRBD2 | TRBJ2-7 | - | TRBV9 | CASSVGLAASSYEQYF | TGTGCCAGCAGCGTCGGACTAGCGGCCAGCTCCTACGAGCAGTACTTC
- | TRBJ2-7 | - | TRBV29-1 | CSAPIIYTNEQYF | TGCAGCGCACCCATTATTTACACCAACGAGCAGTACTTC
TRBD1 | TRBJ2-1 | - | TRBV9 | CASSLDEGAFGNEQFF | TGTGCCAGCAGCCTCGATGAGGGGGCCTTTGGCAATGAGCAGTTCTTC
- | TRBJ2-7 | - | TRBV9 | CASSVDGGFYEQYF | TGTGCCAGCAGCGTAGATGGGGGGTTCTACGAGCAGTACTTC
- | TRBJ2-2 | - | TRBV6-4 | CASSTATNTGELFF | TGTGCCAGCAGTACGGCAACGAACACCGGGGAGCTGTTTTTT
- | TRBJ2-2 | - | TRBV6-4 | CASSLDRNTGELFF | TGTGCCAGCAGCTTAGACAGAAACACCGGGGAGCTGTTTTTT
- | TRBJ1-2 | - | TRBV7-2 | CASSYAQRNGYTF | TGTGCCAGCAGCTACGCTCAGAGGAATGGCTACACCTTC
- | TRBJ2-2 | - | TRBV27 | CASSFITGELFF | TGTGCCAGCAGTTTTATAACCGGGGAGCTGTTTTTT
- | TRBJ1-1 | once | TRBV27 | CASGPGITEAFF | TGTGCCAGCGGGCCCGGGATTACTGAAGCTTTCTTT
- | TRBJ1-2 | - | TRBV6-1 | CASSEVDSYGYTF | TGTGCCAGCAGTGAAGTTGACAGCTATGGCTACACCTTC
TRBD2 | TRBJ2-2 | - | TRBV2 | CASSDPGGTLSGELFF | TGTGCCAGCAGTGATCCGGGGGGTACTCTTTCCGGGGAGCTGTTTTTT
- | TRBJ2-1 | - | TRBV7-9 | CASSPTGRSYNEQFF | TGTGCCAGCAGTCCTACGGGTCGGTCCTACAATGAGCAGTTCTTC
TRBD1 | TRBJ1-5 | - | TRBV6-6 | CASSLGTGGQVVQHF | TGTGCCAGCAGTTTAGGGACAGGGGGGCAAGTTGTCCAGCATTTT
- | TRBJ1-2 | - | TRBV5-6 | CASSLGAGGYTF | TGTGCCAGCAGCTTAGGGGCGGGTGGCTACACCTTC
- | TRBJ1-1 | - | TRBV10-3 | CAIRAEGTEAFF | TGTGCCATCAGGGCGGAAGGGACTGAAGCTTTCTTT
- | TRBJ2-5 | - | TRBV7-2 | CASSRRVFGETQYF | TGTGCCAGCAGCCGACGGGTATTTGGCGAGACCCAGTACTTC
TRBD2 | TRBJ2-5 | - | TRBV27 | CASSRKPTSGGNQETQYF | TGTGCCAGCAGTCGGAAACCTACTAGCGGGGGAAACCAAGAGACCCAGTACTTC
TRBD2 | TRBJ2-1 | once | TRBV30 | CAWTRTSRLYNEQFF | TGTGCCTGGACCAGGACTAGCCGACTCTACAATGAGCAGTTCTTC
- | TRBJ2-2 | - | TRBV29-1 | CSVGPPAGSTGELFF | TGCAGCGTTGGTCCCCCAGCAGGGTCCACCGGGGAGCTGTTTTTT
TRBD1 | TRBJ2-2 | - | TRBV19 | CASRETGTGELFF | TGTGCCAGTAGGGAGACAGGGACCGGGGAGCTGTTTTTT
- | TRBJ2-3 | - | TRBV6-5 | CASSRPLGTQYF | TGTGCCAGCAGCCGACCCCTGGGTACGCAGTATTTT
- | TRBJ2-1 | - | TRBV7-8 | CASSRTDYFNEQFF | TGTGCCAGCAGCCGAACGGACTACTTCAATGAGCAGTTCTTC
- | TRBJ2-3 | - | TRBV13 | CASSLGMPDTQYF | TGTGCCAGCAGCTTAGGGATGCCAGATACGCAGTATTTT
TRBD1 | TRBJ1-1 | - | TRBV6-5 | CASTRGRNTEAFF | TGTGCCAGCACCAGGGGGAGGAACACTGAAGCTTTCTTT
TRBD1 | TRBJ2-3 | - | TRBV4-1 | CASSQQQGALTDTQYF | TGCGCCAGCAGCCAACAACAGGGGGCATTAACAGATACGCAGTATTTT
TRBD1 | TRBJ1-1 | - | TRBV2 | CASSPQGFAEAFF | TGTGCCAGCAGTCCACAGGGGTTTGCTGAAGCTTTCTTT
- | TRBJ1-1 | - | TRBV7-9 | CASSLDVGQTTEAFF | TGTGCCAGCAGCTTAGACGTGGGTCAAACAACTGAAGCTTTCTTT
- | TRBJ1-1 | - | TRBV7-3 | CASSLTGGYTEAFF | TGTGCCAGCAGCTTAACCGGGGGGTACACTGAAGCTTTCTTT
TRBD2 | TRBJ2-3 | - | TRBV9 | CASNGTSGRSADTQYF | TGTGCCAGCAACGGGACTAGCGGGAGATCCGCAGATACGCAGTATTTT
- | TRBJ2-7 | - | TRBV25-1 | CASSVHAEGERSYEQYF | TGTGCCAGCAGTGTCCATGCAGAGGGGGAGCGAAGCTACGAGCAGTACTTC